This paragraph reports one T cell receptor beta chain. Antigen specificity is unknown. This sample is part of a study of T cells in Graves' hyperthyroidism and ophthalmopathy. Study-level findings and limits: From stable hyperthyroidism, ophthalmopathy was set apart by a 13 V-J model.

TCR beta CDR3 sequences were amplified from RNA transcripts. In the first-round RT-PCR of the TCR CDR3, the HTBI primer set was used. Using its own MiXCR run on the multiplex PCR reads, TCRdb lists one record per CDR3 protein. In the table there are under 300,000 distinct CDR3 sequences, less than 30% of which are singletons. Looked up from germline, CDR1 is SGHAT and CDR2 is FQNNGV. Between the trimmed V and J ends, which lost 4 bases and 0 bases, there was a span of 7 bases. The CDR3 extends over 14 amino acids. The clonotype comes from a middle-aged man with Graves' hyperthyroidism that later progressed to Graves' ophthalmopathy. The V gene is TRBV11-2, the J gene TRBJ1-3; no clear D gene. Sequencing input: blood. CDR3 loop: CASSSPSSGNTIYF. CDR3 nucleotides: TGTGCCAGCAGCTCCCCAAGCTCTGGAAACACCATATATTTT.